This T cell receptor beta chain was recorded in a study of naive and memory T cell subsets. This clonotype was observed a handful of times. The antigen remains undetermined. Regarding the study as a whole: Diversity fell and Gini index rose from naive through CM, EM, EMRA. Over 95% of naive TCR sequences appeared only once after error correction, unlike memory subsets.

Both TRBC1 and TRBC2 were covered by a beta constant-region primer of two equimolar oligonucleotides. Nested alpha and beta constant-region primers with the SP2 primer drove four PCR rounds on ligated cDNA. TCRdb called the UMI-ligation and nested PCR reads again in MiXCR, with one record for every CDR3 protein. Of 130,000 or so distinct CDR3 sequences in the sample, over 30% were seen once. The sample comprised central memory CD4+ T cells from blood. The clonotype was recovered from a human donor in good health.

The CDR3 loop is CSGEVYEQYF. The CDR3 DNA reads TGCAGCGGAGAAGTCTACGAGCAGTACTTC. This sequence joins TRBV29-1 and TRBJ2-7; D call uncertain. Germline V CDR1 and CDR2: SQVTM, ANQGSEA. The V gene lost 7 bases and the J gene lost 3 bases, with 7 bases spanning the gap. CDR3 length: 10 amino acids.